This T cell receptor (beta chain) was identified in a study of T cells in Graves' hyperthyroidism and ophthalmopathy. The study, taken as a whole, reports: Within blood appeared most thyroid clonotypes that had expanded above 0.001.

About this clonotype: Its specificity is unknown.

Investigators excluded patients with uncontrolled infection, other autoimmune disease, pregnancy or lactation. The TCR beta CDR3 regions underwent amplification using RNA transcripts as the source. Primed by the HTBI set, a first-round RT-PCR was run on the TCR CDR3. TCRdb used MiXCR to reprocess the multiplex PCR reads, holding one entry per CDR3 protein. This sample has hundreds of thousands of distinct CDR3 sequences, with 14% found just once. Deletions cut 0 bases from V and 2 bases from J, with 13 bases between. There are 16 residues in the CDR3. CDR1 and CDR2 (germline): LNHNV, YYDKDF (reference sequence).

The chain links TRBV15 to TRBJ2-5; D ambiguous. The sequence was collected from a woman younger than 35 with Graves' hyperthyroidism. Input material: blood. The CDR3 DNA reads as TGTGCCACCAGCAGAGATCGAGGCCTGCTTCAAGAGACCCAGTACTTC. Amino acid sequence: CATSRDRGLLQETQYF.